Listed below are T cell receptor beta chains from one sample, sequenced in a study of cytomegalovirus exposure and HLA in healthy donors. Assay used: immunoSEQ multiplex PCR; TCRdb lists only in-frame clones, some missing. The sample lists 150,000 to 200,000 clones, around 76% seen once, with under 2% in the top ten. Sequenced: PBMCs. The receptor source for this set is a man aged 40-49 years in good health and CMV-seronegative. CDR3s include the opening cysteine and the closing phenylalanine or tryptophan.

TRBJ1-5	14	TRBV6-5	CASSLVTGGQPQHF
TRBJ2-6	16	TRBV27	CASRGLGVSGANVLTF
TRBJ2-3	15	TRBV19	CASSIPGLFTDTQYF
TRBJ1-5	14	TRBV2	CASSGGTGNQPQHF
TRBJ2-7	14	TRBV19	CASSGGLLSYEQYF
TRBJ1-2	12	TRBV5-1	CASHQGGYGYTF
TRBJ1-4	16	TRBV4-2	CASSRDEQGWGEKLFF
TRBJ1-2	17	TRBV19	CASSIARASQGGYGYTF
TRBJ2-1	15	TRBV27	CASSLGLAGAHEQFF
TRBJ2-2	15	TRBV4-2	CASSGLAETTGELFF
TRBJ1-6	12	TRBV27	CASTTGGSPLHF
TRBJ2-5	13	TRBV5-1	CASSGQDQETQYF
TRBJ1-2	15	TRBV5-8	CASSFPQGARYGYTF
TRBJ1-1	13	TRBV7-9	CSSSLGGNTEAFF
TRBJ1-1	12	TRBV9	CASSPMNTEAFF
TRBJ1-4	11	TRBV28	CASSLYGELFF
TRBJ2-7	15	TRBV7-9	CASSYDQGQYYEQYF
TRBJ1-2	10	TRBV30	CAWSVRGYTF
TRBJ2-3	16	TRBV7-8	CASSLFGTSEVDTQYF
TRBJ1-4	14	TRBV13	CASSFIRTNEKLFF
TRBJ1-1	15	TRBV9	CASSSSGQGAGEAFF
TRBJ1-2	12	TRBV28	CASSQGVTGYTF
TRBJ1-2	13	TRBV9	CASSVGTQSGYTF
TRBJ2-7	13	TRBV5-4	CASSRERGYEQYF
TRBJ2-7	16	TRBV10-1	CASSESGLAGAYEQYF
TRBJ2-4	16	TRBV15	CATSIGGALTKNIQYF
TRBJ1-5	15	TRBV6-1	CASSELTGWNQPQHF
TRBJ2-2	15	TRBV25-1	CASSSLVGDTGELFF
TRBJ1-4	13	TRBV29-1	CSVATATNEKLFF
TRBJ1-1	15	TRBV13	CASSPGRRVNTEAFF
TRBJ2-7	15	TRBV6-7	CASSYAGRKKDEQYF
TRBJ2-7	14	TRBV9	CASSVGSVTYEQYF
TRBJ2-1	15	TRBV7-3	CASSLGGTSYNEQFF
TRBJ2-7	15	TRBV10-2	CASSETGQGSDEQYF
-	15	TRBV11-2	CASSLVGGRAYEQYF
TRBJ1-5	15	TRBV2	CATTADQGAGQPQHF
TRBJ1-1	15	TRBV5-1	CASSTFSTGGTEAFF
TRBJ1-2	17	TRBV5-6	CASSTDRDRGRGYGYTF
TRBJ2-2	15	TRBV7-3	CASSPGPEDTGELFF
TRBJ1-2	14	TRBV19	CATNFDRSRYGYTF
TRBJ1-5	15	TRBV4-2	CASSQDSGVHQPQHF
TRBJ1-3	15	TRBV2	CASSERGLGGNTIYF
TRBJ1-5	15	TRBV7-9	CASSSSGTLNQPQHF
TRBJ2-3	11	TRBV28	CASSSADTQYF
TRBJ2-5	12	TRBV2	CASSQAGETQYF
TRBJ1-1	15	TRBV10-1	CASPKGVGKNTEAFF
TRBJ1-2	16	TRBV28	CASSKSPGGGPSGYTF
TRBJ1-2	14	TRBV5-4	CASSRLQGAQGYTF
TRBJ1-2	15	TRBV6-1	CASRFLSDREVLYTF
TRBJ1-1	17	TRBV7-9	CASSPGGQPGGGTEAFF
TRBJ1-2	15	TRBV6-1	CASSEGPTGPPGYTF
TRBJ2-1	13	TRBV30	CAIAGGSYNEQFF
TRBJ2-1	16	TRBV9	CASSATGTSGYNEQFF
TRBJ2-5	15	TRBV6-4	CASSRTSGDQETQYF
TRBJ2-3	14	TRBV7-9	CASSFERSTDTQYF
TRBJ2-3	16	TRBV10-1	CASSGGLARGTDTQYF
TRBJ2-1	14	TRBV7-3	CASSASGSYNEQFF
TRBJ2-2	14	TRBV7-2	CASSPNRGPGELFF
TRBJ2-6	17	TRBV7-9	CASSLGAGPPGANGLTF
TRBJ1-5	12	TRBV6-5	CASGGGGQPQHF